Listed below are T cell receptor beta chains from one sample, sequenced in a study of immune evolution from preneoplasia to lung adenocarcinoma. Method: immunoSEQ multiplex PCR; TCRdb's copy keeps in-frame clones and lacks some. Of about 14,000 clones listed, 70% to 90% are singletons. Sample: FFPE minimally invasive lung adenocarcinoma tissue. The receptors derive from a person aged 70 to 85 with lung adenocarcinoma. Each CDR3 is given with its conserved first and last residue. A D gene is named only where the DNA matches it firmly. Rows may omit the clone size; those that give it use once, few, many or a size class.

TRBV18,.,TRBD2,TRBJ2-3,CASSRRGGTSTDTQYF,TGTGCCAGCTCAAGGCGGGGGGGCACTAGCACAGATACGCAGTATTTT
TRBV19,.,.,TRBJ1-5,CASCEWDPNQPQHF,TGTGCCAGTTGCGAGTGGGACCCCAATCAGCCCCAGCATTTT
TRBV11-2,.,.,TRBJ2-3,CASSLDPLRYEDTQYF,TGTGCCAGCAGCTTAGACCCCCTCCGTTATGAAGATACGCAGTATTTT
TRBV28,.,TRBD2,TRBJ2-1,CASSLTSGSSYNEQFF,TGTGCCAGCAGTCTCACTAGCGGGAGCTCCTACAATGAGCAGTTCTTC
TRBV6-6,.,.,TRBJ2-5,CASSYSLAETQYF,TGTGCCAGCAGTTACTCTCTTGCCGAGACCCAGTACTTC
TRBV6-5,.,TRBD2,TRBJ2-2,CASSQSGSSGELFF,TGTGCCAGCAGTCAGAGCGGGAGCTCCGGGGAGCTGTTTTTT
TRBV5-8,.,TRBD2,TRBJ2-4,CASSLLLAGHYGEYF,TGTGCCAGCAGCTTGCTACTAGCGGGGCACTACGGGGAGTACTTC
TRBV28,.,TRBD1,TRBJ2-7,CASSLGQSYEQYF,TGTGCCAGCAGCCTGGGACAGAGCTACGAGCAGTACTTC
TRBV10-3,once,TRBD1,TRBJ1-1,CAISERTGGWVTEAFF,TGTGCCATCAGTGAAAGGACAGGTGGCTGGGTCACTGAAGCTTTCTTT
TRBV4-1,.,.,TRBJ1-4,CASSHDTGRTGEKLFF,TGCGCCAGCAGCCACGATACAGGCCGCACTGGTGAAAAACTGTTTTTT
TRBV5-6,.,.,TRBJ2-3,CASSFLEADTQYF,TGTGCCAGCAGCTTTCTAGAGGCAGATACGCAGTATTTT
TRBV2,.,.,TRBJ1-5,CASSGGAGNQPQHF,TGTGCCAGCAGTGGGGGGGCTGGCAATCAGCCCCAGCATTTT
TRBV6-1,.,TRBD1,TRBJ1-6,CASSEAGTGSLNSPLHF,TGTGCCAGCAGTGAAGCTGGGACAGGGTCTTTAAATTCACCCCTCCACTTT
TRBV12-2,.,.,TRBJ1-3,CASRYLTGNTIYF,TGTGCAAGTCGCTATCTAACTGGAAACACCATATATTTT
TRBV21-1,.,.,TRBJ1-5,CASSKIPGDNQPQHF,TGTGCCAGCAGCAAAATTCCAGGGGACAATCAGCCCCAGCATTTT
TRBV28,.,.,TRBJ2-7,CASSRFYEQYF,TGTGCCAGCAGTCGTTTCTACGAGCAGTACTTC
TRBV11-2,.,.,TRBJ2-7,CASSLDDRFYEQYF,TGTGCCAGCAGCTTAGACGACAGATTCTACGAGCAGTACTTC
TRBV6-6,.,.,TRBJ2-2,CASSYPQGPNTGELFF,TGTGCCAGCAGTTACCCACAGGGTCCGAACACCGGGGAGCTGTTTTTT
TRBV15,.,.,TRBJ2-3,CATSDRTQTDTQYF,TGTGCCACCAGCGACCGGACTCAGACGGATACGCAGTATTTT
TRBV2,.,.,TRBJ1-4,CASRGTDATNEKLFF,TGTGCCAGCAGGGGGACGGACGCAACTAATGAAAAACTGTTTTTT
TRBV25-1,.,.,TRBJ2-5,CASRKGQETQYF,TGTGCCAGCAGGAAGGGACAAGAGACCCAGTACTTC
TRBV11-3,.,TRBD2,TRBJ2-1,CASSLLPGGNYNEQFF,TGTGCCAGCAGCTTACTCCCGGGGGGGAACTACAATGAGCAGTTCTTC
TRBV19,.,.,TRBJ1-2,CASSQDRGYTF,TGTGCCAGTAGTCAGGACAGAGGCTACACCTTC
TRBV19,once,.,TRBJ2-7,CASSMGSYYEQYF,TGTGCCAGTAGTATGGGCAGTTACTACGAGCAGTACTTC
TRBV11-3,.,.,TRBJ2-7,CASSLGGSYEQYF,TGTGCCAGCAGCTTGGGGGGTTCCTACGAGCAGTACTTC
TRBV6-1,.,.,TRBJ1-4,CASSGGLGTNEKLFF,TGTGCCAGCAGTGGGGGGTTGGGAACTAATGAAAAACTGTTTTTT
TRBV9,.,.,TRBJ2-2,CASSVAVATGELFF,TGTGCCAGCAGCGTAGCTGTGGCCACCGGGGAGCTGTTTTTT
TRBV28,.,TRBD2,TRBJ2-2,CASFSTSGRDTGELFF,TGTGCCAGCTTTTCGACTAGCGGGAGAGACACCGGGGAGCTGTTTTTT
TRBV30,.,TRBD1,TRBJ1-1,CAWTGGLNTEAFF,TGTGCCTGGACAGGGGGGCTGAACACTGAAGCTTTCTTT
TRBV7-3,.,TRBD2,TRBJ2-3,CASSLLPSGDSTDTQYF,TGTGCCAGCAGCTTATTGCCTAGCGGGGATAGCACAGATACGCAGTATTTT
TRBV9,.,TRBD2,TRBJ2-5,CASSLQGGLETQYF,TGTGCCAGCAGCCTCCAGGGAGGGCTGGAGACCCAGTACTTC
TRBV7-6,once,.,TRBJ2-1,CASSGWGNEQFF,TGTGCCAGCAGCGGCTGGGGCAATGAGCAGTTCTTC
TRBV11-3,.,.,TRBJ2-3,CASSRNPGPLTQYF,TGTGCCAGCAGCCGCAACCCTGGACCGCTAACGCAGTATTTT
TRBV29-1,.,TRBD2,TRBJ2-7,CSVGETSGSWAYEQYF,TGCAGCGTTGGAGAGACTAGCGGGAGCTGGGCCTACGAGCAGTACTTC
TRBV6-6,.,.,TRBJ2-1,CASSYLRTHLQFF,TGTGCCAGCAGTTATCTGAGAACCCACCTGCAGTTCTTC
TRBV29-1,.,.,TRBJ1-4,CSVVEGTEKLFF,TGCAGCGTTGTGGAGGGGACTGAAAAACTGTTTTTT
TRBV27,once,.,TRBJ2-7,CASSWSARAYEQYF,TGTGCCAGCAGTTGGTCGGCCAGGGCCTACGAGCAGTACTTC
TRBV11-2,.,.,TRBJ1-5,CASSLGWDRPQHF,TGTGCCAGCAGCTTAGGATGGGATAGGCCCCAGCATTTT
TRBV7-9,.,.,TRBJ2-5,CASSWGNQETQYF,TGTGCCAGCAGCTGGGGGAACCAAGAGACCCAGTACTTC
TRBV5-4,.,.,TRBJ1-1,CASSLAARNTEAFF,TGTGCCAGCAGCTTGGCGGCACGGAACACTGAAGCTTTCTTT
TRBV29-1,.,.,TRBJ2-3,CSVGASTDTQYF,TGCAGCGTTGGGGCTAGCACAGATACGCAGTATTTT
TRBV6-6,once,TRBD1,TRBJ1-5,CASSYSQGGNQPQHF,TGTGCCAGCAGTTACTCTCAGGGGGGTAATCAGCCCCAGCATTTT
TRBV19,.,.,TRBJ1-1,CASSIPGNTEAFF,TGTGCCAGTAGTATACCAGGAAACACTGAAGCTTTCTTT
TRBV7-9,.,.,TRBJ2-3,CASSIPGLPDTQYF,TGTGCCAGCAGCATCCCCGGGTTACCAGATACGCAGTATTTT
TRBV27,once,TRBD1,TRBJ2-7,CASRPTGGYEQYF,TGTGCCAGCCGACCGACAGGGGGCTACGAGCAGTACTTC
TRBV6-1,.,TRBD1,TRBJ2-7,CASTDRALSYEQYF,TGTGCCAGCACCGACAGGGCCCTCTCCTACGAGCAGTACTTC
TRBV11-2,once,TRBD2,TRBJ2-1,CASSFGSGRVDEQFF,TGTGCCAGCAGCTTTGGGAGCGGGAGGGTGGATGAGCAGTTCTTC
TRBV28,.,TRBD1,TRBJ1-2,CASSRDRLSYGYTF,TGTGCCAGCAGTCGGGACAGGTTGTCATATGGCTACACCTTC
TRBV5-1,.,.,TRBJ1-5,CASSLEGRGKNQPQHF,TGCGCCAGCAGCCTGGAGGGTCGGGGGAAGAATCAGCCCCAGCATTTT
TRBV6-5,.,.,TRBJ2-7,CASRQGGGRGEQYF,TGTGCCAGCAGACAGGGAGGGGGCCGGGGTGAGCAGTACTTC
TRBV28,.,.,TRBJ2-1,CASSWGSYNEQFF,TGTGCCAGCAGTTGGGGGTCCTACAATGAGCAGTTCTTC
TRBV30,.,.,TRBJ1-1,CAWIRGPEAFF,TGTGCCTGGATCAGGGGACCTGAAGCTTTCTTT
TRBV11-3,.,TRBD1,TRBJ2-7,CASSPRQGGPSYEQYF,TGTGCCAGCAGCCCCCGACAGGGGGGACCCTCCTACGAGCAGTACTTC
TRBV27,.,TRBD1,TRBJ1-4,CASSLNRGKGEKLFF,TGTGCCAGCAGTTTAAACAGGGGTAAAGGTGAAAAACTGTTTTTT